Shown below are 14 T cell receptor beta chains from a single sample sequenced in a study of blood T cell repertoires in COVID-19. Only in-frame clones appear in the TCRdb table, and some are missing; sequencing was by immunoSEQ multiplex PCR. Among approximately 350,000 clones listed, about 89% were seen once. The material sequenced was peripheral blood. The receptors come from a man aged 35 to 55 with acute or convalescent COVID-19.

This chain links TRBV4-1 with TRBJ2-3, with 10 bases that match TRBD2. The CDR3 runs to 17 residues. Germline values: CDR1 MGHRA, CDR2 YSYEKL. The ends lost 4 bases at V and 2 bases at J; junction bases unmatched: 9. The CDR3 DNA sequence: TGCGCCAGCAGCCCGAGGGTTAGCGGGAGGACCACAGATACGCAGTATTTT. It yields the protein CASSPRVSGRTTDTQYF.

This clone was picked up a small number of times. This chain connects TRBV18 to TRBJ2-3, with D uncertain. CDR3 length: 15 residues. CDR1 is KGHSH, CDR2 LQKENI, per germline. The V end was cut by 6 bases, the J end by 7 bases, with 20 bases between. The CDR3 coding sequence is TGTGCCAGCTCCTCCGACGCCCCGAGGCTCTATACGCAGTATTTT. Translated, it gives CASSSDAPRLYTQYF.

The chain carries TRBV9 and TRBJ2-2, with 7 bases matching TRBD2. This CDR3 is built from 17 residues. J gave up 5 bases and V 4 bases, and 14 bases lay outside the gene matches. Germline V gene sequence: CDR1 SGDLS, CDR2 YYNGEE. CDR3 sequence (DNA): TGTGCCAGCAGCCCTCCCAGCGGCGCGGGGGATACCGGGGAGCTGTTTTTT. Protein sequence: CASSPPSGAGDTGELFF.

The rearrangement links TRBV6-5 to TRBJ2-7; 10 bases map to TRBD2. The trim removed 2 bases at V and 2 bases at J, leaving 3 bases unmatched. The germline V gene has CDR1 MNHEY and CDR2 SVGAGI. The CDR3 consists of 15 residues. CDR3 sequence reads: CASSYRAGGPYEQYF. DNA of the CDR3: TGTGCCAGCAGTTACCGAGCGGGAGGGCCCTACGAGCAGTACTTC.

This chain uses TRBV5-5 with TRBJ1-5; D may be TRBD1 (6 bases). Germline V lookup: CDR1 SGHKS, CDR2 YYEKEE (reference sequence). V lost 5 bases and J 2 bases, leaving 14 bases between the germline ends. The CDR3 runs to 15 residues. The CDR3 nucleotides are TGTGCCAGCAGTCTCCAGGGGCCGGGCAATCAGCCCCAGCATTTT. Its translation: CASSLQGPGNQPQHF.

This clone was seen a single time. This chain uses TRBV7-8 with TRBJ2-7, with D maybe TRBD1 (6 bases). V was clipped by 5 bases and J by 8 bases, with 22 bases between them. Germline assignment: CDR1 SGHVS and CDR2 FQNEAQ. The CDR3 is 15 amino acids. The CDR3 DNA reads TGTGCCAGCAGCCCCCTGTGGACAGCCATTGACCAGCAGTACTTC. Translation gives CASSPLWTAIDQQYF.

The chain employs TRBV30 and TRBJ1-2; D remains ambiguous. The germline V gene has CDR1 GTSNPN and CDR2 SVGIG (reference sequence). This CDR3 comprises 13 residues. V lost 1 base, J lost 5 bases, and 11 bases lay in between. CDR3 residues: CAWSGFGSYGYTF. CDR3 in DNA: TGTGCCTGGAGTGGTTTTGGTAGTTATGGCTACACCTTC.

V usage is TRBV29-1 and J usage is TRBJ1-2; 8 bases agree with TRBD1. This CDR3 contains 16 residues. The germline gives CDR1 SQVTM, CDR2 ANQGSEA. The ends lost 0 bases at V and 5 bases at J; junction bases unmatched: 11. This chain's CDR3 is CSVEDVRDRNGYGYTF. CDR3 sequence (DNA): TGCAGCGTTGAAGATGTTCGGGACAGGAATGGGTATGGCTACACCTTC. The full variable domain, rest sourced from reference TRBV29-1 and TRBJ1-2, is SAVISQKPSRDICQRGTSLTIQCQVDSQVTMMFWYRQQPGQSLTLIATANQGSEATYESGFVIDKFPISRPNLTFSTLTVSNMSPEDSSIYLCSVEDVRDRNGYGYTFGSGTRLTVV.

The gene calls are TRBV6-1 and TRBJ1-4; the match to TRBD1 covers 10 bases. CDR1 and CDR2 from the germline V gene are MNHNS and SASEGT. V lost 3 bases and J lost 13; bases outside the gene matches: 5. The CDR3 is 13 amino acids. The DNA of the CDR3 is TGTGCCAGCAGTGACCGGGACAGGGGAGGACTGTTTTTT. It specifies CASSDRDRGGLFF.

This chain links TRBV6-1 with TRBJ2-7, with 9 bases identical to TRBD1. This CDR3 contains 13 residues. The junction had 3 bases not matched to a gene; V was cut back by 3 bases and J by 6 bases. Germline V CDR1 and CDR2: MNHNS, SASEGT. CDR3 loop: CASSEGTGREQYF. DNA for the CDR3: TGTGCCAGCAGTGAGGGGACAGGGCGCGAGCAGTACTTC.

V gene TRBV5-1 combines with J gene TRBJ2-5; 10 bases line up with TRBD2. CDR1 and CDR2 (germline): SGHRS, YFSETQ. The CDR3 covers 16 residues. V dropped 5 bases and J dropped 5; count of bases not matched to a gene: 12. The CDR3 nucleotides read TGCGCCAGCAGTGGAGGGAGCGGGGGGGCGTCTGAGACCCAGTACTTC. This translates into CASSGGSGGASETQYF.

This clone came up once. J is TRBJ1-5 and V is TRBV15, with D unresolved. Trimming removed 0 bases from V and 4 bases from J, with 4 bases in between. There are 13 residues in the CDR3. Germline lookup yields CDR1 LNHNV and CDR2 YYDKDF (reference sequence). CDR3 region: CATSREANQPQHF. The CDR3 DNA sequence: TGTGCCACCAGCAGAGAGGCTAATCAGCCCCAGCATTTT.

The chain uses TRBV30 and TRBJ1-2; 8 bases map to TRBD1. The CDR3 spans 14 residues. Germline CDR1 is GTSNPN and CDR2 is SVGIG (reference sequence). The junction had 5 bases not matched to a gene; V was cut back by 1 base and J by 4 bases. In DNA form, the CDR3 reads TGTGCCTGGAGTGGGACAGGGATGGGCTATGGCTACACCTTC. The encoded protein is CAWSGTGMGYGYTF. The full variable domain, rest sourced from reference TRBV30 and TRBJ1-2, is SQTIHQWPATLVQPVGSPLSLECTVEGTSNPNLYWYRQAAGRGLQLLFYSVGIGQISSEVPQNLSASRPQDRQFILSSKKLLLSDSGFYLCAWSGTGMGYGYTFGSGTRLTVV.

This chain links TRBV27 with TRBJ2-1; weak D call: TRBD2 (6 bases). The germline gives CDR1 MNHEY, CDR2 SMNVEV (reference sequence). The CDR3 sequence is 16 residues long. The ends were cut back, 0 bases at V and 5 bases at J, with 14 bases in the middle. CDR3 bases: TGTGCCAGCAGTTTATCGGTAGTAGCGGAGCACAATGAGCAGTTCTTC. Translating it yields CASSLSVVAEHNEQFF.